This T cell receptor (beta chain) was found in a study of blood T cell repertoires in COVID-19. Study at large: COVID-19 samples from acute and convalescent phases originated in the United States, Italy and Spain. From T cells, B-cell-depleted T cells, or PBMCs came the material, which was cDNA or gDNA.

Original processing notes: Cell counts per sample came from amplifying reference gene primers. TCRdb's table, derived via immunoSEQ multiplex PCR, lists solely in-frame clones and lacks some. V, J and clone size are those of that table, while D and trimming were read from the DNA. The repertoire holds 250,000 to 350,000 clones, with 84% as singletons. Followed over time, Seattle patients had been enrolled while infection was active. The ends were cut back, 4 bases at V and 0 bases at J, with 12 bases in the middle. Germline loops: CDR1 MNHNY, CDR2 SVGAGI (reference sequence). The length of the CDR3 is 15 residues.

The chain uses TRBV6-6 and TRBJ1-1, with D unclear. Sequencing was done on a sample of peripheral blood. The clonotype originates from a human donor with COVID-19, enrolled during active disease. The donor label of this sample is uncertain. DNA for the CDR3: TGTGCCAGCAGTTCGTCAGATACAATGAACACTGAAGCTTTCTTT. Its protein is CASSSSDTMNTEAFF.